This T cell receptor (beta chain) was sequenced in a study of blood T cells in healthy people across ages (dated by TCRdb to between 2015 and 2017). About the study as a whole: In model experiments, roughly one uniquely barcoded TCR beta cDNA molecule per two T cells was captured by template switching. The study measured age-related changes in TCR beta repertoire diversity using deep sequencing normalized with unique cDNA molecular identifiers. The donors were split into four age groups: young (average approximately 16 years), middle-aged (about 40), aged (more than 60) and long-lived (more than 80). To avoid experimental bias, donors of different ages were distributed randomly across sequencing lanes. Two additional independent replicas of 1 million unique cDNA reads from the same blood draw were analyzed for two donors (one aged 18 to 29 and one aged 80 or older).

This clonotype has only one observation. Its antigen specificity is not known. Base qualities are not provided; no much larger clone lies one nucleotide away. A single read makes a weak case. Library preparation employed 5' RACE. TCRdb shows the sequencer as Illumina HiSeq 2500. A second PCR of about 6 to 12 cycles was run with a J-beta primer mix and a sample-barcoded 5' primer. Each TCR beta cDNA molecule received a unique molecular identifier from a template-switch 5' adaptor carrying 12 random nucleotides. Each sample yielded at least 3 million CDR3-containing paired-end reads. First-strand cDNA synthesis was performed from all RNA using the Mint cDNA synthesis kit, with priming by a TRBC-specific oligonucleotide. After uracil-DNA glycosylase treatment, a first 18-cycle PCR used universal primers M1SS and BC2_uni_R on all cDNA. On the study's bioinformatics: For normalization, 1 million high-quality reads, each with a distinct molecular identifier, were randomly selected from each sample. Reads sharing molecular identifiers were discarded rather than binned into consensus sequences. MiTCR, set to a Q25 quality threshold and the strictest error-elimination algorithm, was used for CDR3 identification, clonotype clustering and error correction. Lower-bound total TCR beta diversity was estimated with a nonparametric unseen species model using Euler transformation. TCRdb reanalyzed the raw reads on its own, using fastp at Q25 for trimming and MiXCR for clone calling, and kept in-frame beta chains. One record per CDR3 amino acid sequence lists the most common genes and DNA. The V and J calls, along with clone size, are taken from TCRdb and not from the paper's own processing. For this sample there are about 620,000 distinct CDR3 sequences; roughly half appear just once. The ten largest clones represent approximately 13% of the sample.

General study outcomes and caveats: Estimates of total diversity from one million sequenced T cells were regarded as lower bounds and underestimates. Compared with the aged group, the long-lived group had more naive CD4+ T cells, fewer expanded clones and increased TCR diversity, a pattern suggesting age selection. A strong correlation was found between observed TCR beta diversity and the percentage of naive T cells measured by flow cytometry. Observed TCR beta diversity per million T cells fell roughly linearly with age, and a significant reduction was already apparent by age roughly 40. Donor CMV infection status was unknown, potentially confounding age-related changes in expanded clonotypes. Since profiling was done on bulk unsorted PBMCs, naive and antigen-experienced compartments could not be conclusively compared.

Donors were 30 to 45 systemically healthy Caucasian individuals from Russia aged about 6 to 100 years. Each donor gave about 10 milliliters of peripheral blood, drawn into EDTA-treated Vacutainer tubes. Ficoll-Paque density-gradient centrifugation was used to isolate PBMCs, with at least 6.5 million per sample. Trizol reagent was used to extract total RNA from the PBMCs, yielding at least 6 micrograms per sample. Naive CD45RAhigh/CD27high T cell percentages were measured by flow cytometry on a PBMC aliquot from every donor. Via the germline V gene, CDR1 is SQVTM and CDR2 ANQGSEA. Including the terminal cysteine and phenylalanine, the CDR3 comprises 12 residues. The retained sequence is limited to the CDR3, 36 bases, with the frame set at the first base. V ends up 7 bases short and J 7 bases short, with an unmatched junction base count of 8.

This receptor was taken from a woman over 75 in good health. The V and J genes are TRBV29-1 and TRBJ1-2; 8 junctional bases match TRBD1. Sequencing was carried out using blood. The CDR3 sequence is CSGTDRGSGYTF. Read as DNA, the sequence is TGCAGCGGGACCGACAGGGGAAGTGGCTACACCTTC.